This T cell receptor beta chain was sequenced during a study of shared clonotypes between healthy human individuals. Study overall: Plates per donor: three CD4 naive, three CD4 memory, two CD8 naive, one CD8 memory.

The protocol was immunoSEQ multiplex PCR, while the TCRdb copy is restricted to in-frame clones and leaves out a portion. Here the sample spans 85,000 to 100,000 clones, almost 70% being singletons. Study observations and caveats: As a rule, naive subsets had a larger estimated richness than memory subsets. Some clonotypes were shared by all four sorted-subset donors, while others were not shared. The non-shared ones had lower generation probabilities than the shared ones. Only blood was sampled, and tissue TCR repertoires likely differ from blood ones.

With respect to this clone: The antigen is unknown.

The sequencing sample was made of memory CD8+ T cells sorted from blood. As for subset: CD45RO+ cells pooled with CCR7-negative TemRA cells. This clonotype originated in a man younger than 40 in good health.

The CDR3 region is CASREGSRTGELFF. The CDR3 DNA reads as TGTGCCAGCAGGGAGGGCAGTCGGACTGGGGAGCTGTTTTTT. The genes are TRBV7-9 and TRBJ2-2; the D gene is possibly TRBD2 (6 bases). The V gene's germline CDR1 is SEHNR and CDR2 FQNEAQ (reference sequence). With 6 bases removed from V and 8 bases from J, the gap between germline ends came to 16 bases. This CDR3 comprises 14 residues. The full variable domain, its missing parts supplied by reference TRBV7-9 and TRBJ2-2, is DTGVSQNPRHKITKRGQNVTFRCDPISEHNRLYWYRQTLGQGPEFLTYFQNEAQLEKSRLLSDRFSAERPKGSFSTLEIQRTEQGDSAMYLCASREGSRTGELFFGEGSRLTVL.